This T cell receptor (beta chain) was identified in a study of blood T cell repertoires in COVID-19. The wider study: Acute and convalescent COVID-19 specimens originated in the United States, Italy and Spain. From T cells, B-cell-depleted T cells, or PBMCs came the material, which was cDNA or gDNA.

Study processing details: Reference gene primers were amplified, and this amplification served to estimate nucleated cell counts. TCRdb keeps only in-frame clones here, not all; method: immunoSEQ multiplex PCR. The V and J calls and clone size were taken over from that table, and D and trimming were inferred from the DNA. Of over 200,000 clones listed, roughly 87% are singletons. In germline, CDR1 is SGHAT, CDR2 FQNNGV. V was cut by 4 bases and J by 11 bases, with 11 bases left in between. The CDR3 has 11 residues. The receptor comes from a man aged 35-49 years with active or convalescent COVID-19. Sequencing input: peripheral blood. The rearrangement links TRBV11-2 to TRBJ2-5; D uncertain. The DNA for the CDR3 is TGTGCCAGCAGCTATGGCGGCCTACAGTACTTC. Amino acid sequence: CASSYGGLQYF.